A single sample gave rise to the 27 T cell receptor beta chains below, sequenced in a study of control samples from healthy donors and cancer patients. Clones were read by immunoSEQ multiplex PCR, and TCRdb kept only the in-frame ones, dropping some. The sample gives 150,000 to 200,000 clones, roughly 93% of which show up once; about 4% is in the top ten. Input material: blood. Every receptor here comes from a woman aged 55-69 years in good health.

This chain links TRBV5-4 with TRBJ2-4, with 9 bases matching TRBD1. This CDR3 is 16 amino acids long. Germline V gene lookup returns CDR1 SGHNT and CDR2 YYREEE (reference sequence). Trimming at V came to 3 bases and at J to 8 bases, leaving 12 bases not matched to a gene. CDR3 loop: CASSSKTGGIRDIQYF. DNA for the CDR3: TGTGCCAGCAGCTCCAAGACAGGGGGGATCCGCGACATTCAGTACTTC.

The rearrangement links TRBV4-3 to TRBJ1-3; D not certain. V was trimmed by 3 bases and J by 3 bases, leaving 12 bases between them. Germline-derived CDR1 and CDR2 are LGHNA and YSLEER. The CDR3 contains 15 residues. The CDR3 nucleotides are TGCGCCAGCAGCCACGATACTTGGGGTGGAAACACCATATATTTT. Encoded protein: CASSHDTWGGNTIYF.

This chain connects TRBV18 to TRBJ2-1; D is uncertain. Germline V gives CDR1 KGHSH, CDR2 LQKENI. Trimming shortened V by 3 bases and J by 0 bases, and 6 bases separated the two germline ends. CDR3 size: 14 residues. This CDR3 reads CASSPDSSYNEQFF. The DNA of the CDR3 is TGTGCCAGCTCACCCGATAGCTCCTACAATGAGCAGTTCTTC.

The gene calls are TRBV25-1 and TRBJ1-6; unclear D gene. V lost 4 bases, J lost 7 bases, and 8 bases lay in between. The CDR3 loop spans 13 amino acids. Per the germline V gene, CDR1 is MGHDK and CDR2 is SYGVNS. This CDR3 reads CASSGGRNSPLHF. The DNA of the CDR3 is TGTGCCAGCAGTGGCGGACGGAATTCACCCCTCCACTTT. The full variable domain, in which reference TRBV25-1 and TRBJ1-6 provide the parts outside the CDR3, is EADIYQTPRYLVIGTGKKITLECSQTMGHDKMYWYQQDPGMELHLIHYSYGVNSTEKGDLSSESTVSRIRTEHFPLTLESARPSHTSQYLCASSGGRNSPLHFGNGTRLTVT.

This rearrangement joins TRBV30 to TRBJ1-6, with D possibly being TRBD1 (5 bases). Trimming cost V 3 bases and J 2 bases, with 17 bases left between them. Germline CDR1 reads GTSNPN; CDR2 reads SVGIG (reference sequence). The CDR3 is 17 residues long. The CDR3 nucleotides are TGTGCCTGGAGCGCCGAATCTCCGGGGGCCTATAATTCACCCCTCCACTTT. Translated, it gives CAWSAESPGAYNSPLHF.

V gene TRBV7-2 combines with J gene TRBJ1-2, with 12 bases identical to TRBD1. The CDR3 is made up of 16 amino acids. CDR1 is SGHTA and CDR2 is FQGNSA in the germline V gene. Trimming at V came to 5 bases and at J to 8 bases, leaving 12 bases not matched to a gene. CDR3 sequence (DNA): TGTGCCAGCAGCAGCAACCGGGACAGGGGGCCTTACGGCTACACCTTC. Protein product: CASSSNRDRGPYGYTF.

The chain joins TRBV9 to TRBJ2-4, with TRBD1 matching 7 bases. V lost 3 bases, J lost 6 bases, and 6 bases stayed unmatched. The CDR3 is made up of 14 amino acids. Germline CDR1 is SGDLS and CDR2 is YYNGEE. Written as DNA, the CDR3 is TGTGCCAGCAGCGCCGACAGGGCGGGAAACATTCAGTACTTC. It specifies CASSADRAGNIQYF.

This chain connects TRBV7-9 to TRBJ2-3; no definite D call. The germline V gene encodes CDR1 SEHNR and CDR2 FQNEAQ (reference sequence). The ends were cut back, 6 bases at V and 5 bases at J, with 21 bases in the middle. The CDR3 contains 16 residues. The DNA of the CDR3 is TGTGCCAGCAGATCCGGTCGGGTTCCCCCCGAAGATACGCAGTATTTT. The encoded protein is CASRSGRVPPEDTQYF.

The chain links TRBV29-1 to TRBJ1-2; 8 positions agree with TRBD1. This CDR3 spans 13 amino acids. In germline, CDR1 is SQVTM, CDR2 ANQGSEA. The ends lost 7 bases at V and 4 bases at J; junction bases unmatched: 8. In DNA form, the CDR3 reads TGCAGCGCCTCGGACAGGGTGGGCTATGGCTACACCTTC. Its protein product is CSASDRVGYGYTF.

This chain uses TRBV5-4 with TRBJ1-2; the D gene is possibly TRBD1 (5 bases). V dropped 4 bases and J dropped 0 bases, with 13 bases sitting between them. This CDR3 has 15 residues. The germline gives CDR1 SGHNT, CDR2 YYREEE (reference sequence). CDR3 region: CASSRRDGANYGYTF. DNA of the CDR3: TGTGCCAGCAGCCGGCGGGACGGAGCTAACTATGGCTACACCTTC.

For this clone: This sample also contains other DNA sequences that code for the same CDR3. The CDR3 nucleotides read TGTGCCAGCAGCCCGGGGGCTGGTCAGCCCCAGCATTTT. Its protein product is CASSPGAGQPQHF. This chain joins TRBV9 and TRBJ1-5; weak D call: TRBD1 (6 bases). V was cut by 4 bases and J by 6 bases, with 11 bases left in between. The germline gives CDR1 SGDLS, CDR2 YYNGEE. The CDR3 runs to 13 residues.

The genes are TRBV3-1 (or the pseudogene TRBV3-2) and TRBJ1-3; 9 bases are shared with TRBD1. Germline CDR1 is LGHDT and CDR2 is YNNKEL (reference sequence). Trimming cost V 5 bases and J 3 bases; bases outside gene matches: 8. The CDR3 has 16 amino acids. The CDR3 region is CASSDQQGAGGNTIYF. The CDR3 DNA reads as TGTGCCAGCAGCGACCAACAGGGGGCAGGTGGAAACACCATATATTTT.

This chain links TRBV6-5 with TRBJ1-2; 8 nucleotides agree with TRBD1. Germline V gives CDR1 MNHEY, CDR2 SVGAGI. This CDR3 region has 13 residues. V gave up 5 bases and J gave up 4 bases; unmatched junction bases: 3. CDR3 sequence: CASSPGGGYGYTF. CDR3 coding DNA: TGTGCCAGCAGTCCAGGGGGCGGCTATGGCTACACCTTC.

The rearrangement uses TRBV9 and TRBJ2-1; TRBD1 might be the D (6 bases). CDR1 is SGDLS and CDR2 is YYNGEE in the germline V gene. Trimming left V 0 bases short and J 7 bases short, with 11 bases between. This CDR3 has 14 amino acids. The CDR3 here is CASSVGTGSNEQFF. The DNA for the CDR3 is TGTGCCAGCAGCGTAGGAACAGGGTCGAATGAGCAGTTCTTC.

The V call is TRBV7-3, the J call TRBJ2-5; D is unresolved. Trimming shortened V by 1 base and J by 2 bases, and 5 bases separated the two germline ends. Germline CDR1 and CDR2: SGHTA and FQGTGA. This CDR3 is 13 amino acids long. CDR3 DNA: TGTGCCAGCAGCTTAATGCGGCAAGAGACCCAGTACTTC. Its protein is CASSLMRQETQYF.

The rearrangement links TRBV12-3 or TRBV12-4 to TRBJ1-1; unclear D gene. V was cut by 6 bases and J by 5 bases, with 10 bases left in between. There are 12 residues in the CDR3. In nucleotides, the CDR3 is TGTGCCAGCAGCCCCCACGGTACTGAAGCTTTCTTT. Amino acids: CASSPHGTEAFF.

The CDR3 here is CASSAYLGAGGYGYTF. CDR3 nucleotide sequence: TGTGCCAGCAGCGCCTATTTGGGGGCGGGAGGGTATGGCTACACCTTC. This chain uses TRBV9 with TRBJ1-2; D is possibly TRBD1 (6 bases). CDR3 length: 16 amino acids. From germline, CDR1 is SGDLS and CDR2 YYNGEE. Deletions cut 3 bases from V and 5 bases from J, with 20 bases between.

This clone was found a few times. The chain is built from TRBV6-5 and TRBJ1-6, with TRBD1 matching over 7 bases. This CDR3 region has 14 residues. Germline CDR1 MNHEY, CDR2 SVGAGI. The V and J ends lost 6 bases and 9 bases, in that order; junction bases with no gene match: 8. CDR3 protein: CASRPWTGSSPLHF. The DNA of the CDR3 is TGTGCCAGCAGGCCTTGGACAGGATCTTCACCCCTCCACTTT.

This clone was seen once. The rearrangement links TRBV5-6 to TRBJ1-3, with D perhaps matching TRBD1 (6 bases). Trimming shortened V by 4 bases and J by 4 bases, and 15 bases separated the two germline ends. From germline, CDR1 is SGHDT and CDR2 YYEEEE. This CDR3 is built from 15 residues. The CDR3 region has the DNA TGTGCCAGCAGCCCAAGGGGGACACAAGGAAACACCATATATTTT. Encoded protein: CASSPRGTQGNTIYF. The entire variable domain, with the rest obtained from reference TRBV5-6 and TRBJ1-3, is as follows: DAGVTQSPTHLIKTRGQQVTLRCSPKSGHDTVSWYQQALGQGPQFIFQYYEEEERQRGNFPDRFSGHQFPNYSSELNVNALLLGDSALYLCASSPRGTQGNTIYFGEGSWLTVV.

This rearrangement joins TRBV19 to TRBJ2-5; TRBD1 might be the D (5 bases). The V and J ends lost 2 bases and 4 bases respectively, with 11 bases between them. In germline, CDR1 is LNHDA, CDR2 SQIVND (reference sequence). The CDR3 has 14 residues. The CDR3 DNA reads as TGTGCCAGTAGTATATCGCAGGGCCGAGAGACCCAGTACTTC. Translating gives CASSISQGRETQYF.

This chain uses TRBV24-1 with TRBJ1-2; D is unresolved. This CDR3 is 12 amino acids long. Germline V gives CDR1 KGHDR, CDR2 SFDVKD. V lost 3 bases and J lost 4, with 5 bases in between. The CDR3 sequence is CATSDDSYGYTF. The CDR3, as DNA: TGTGCCACCAGTGATGACTCCTATGGCTACACCTTC.

The chain is built from TRBV6-2 or TRBV6-3 and TRBJ2-3; D is ambiguous. Germline assignment: CDR1 MNHEY and CDR2 SVGEGT. With 5 bases removed from V and 6 bases from J, the gap between germline ends came to 12 bases. The CDR3 consists of 13 residues. The CDR3 nucleotides read TGTGCCAGCAGTCGCTCCGCTTCGGATACGCAGTATTTT. It codes for CASSRSASDTQYF.

V and J are TRBV6-5 and TRBJ1-1; no reliable D call. V was pared by 2 bases and J by 1 base, with 8 bases between. CDR1 is MNHEY and CDR2 is SVGAGI in the germline V gene. There are 14 residues in the CDR3. The CDR3 here is CASSYGSGNTEAFF. CDR3 coding DNA: TGTGCCAGCAGTTACGGGTCGGGGAACACTGAAGCTTTCTTT.

The chain links TRBV19 to TRBJ1-5; D is unresolved. Trimming pared 0 bases from V and 2 bases from J, leaving 20 bases between. Germline-derived CDR1 and CDR2 are LNHDA and SQIVND (reference sequence). The CDR3 loop spans 19 amino acids. CDR3 nucleotides: TGTGCCAGTAGTATAGATGGATTCTCCGGGATTGGAGGCAATCAGCCCCAGCATTTT. Amino acids: CASSIDGFSGIGGNQPQHF.

The chain carries TRBV6-6 and TRBJ2-7; D is unresolved. Germline V gives CDR1 MNHNY, CDR2 SVGAGI (reference sequence). The CDR3 contains 15 residues. Trimming removed 2 bases at V and 0 bases at J, with 11 bases between. CDR3 in amino acids: CASSYGWPSSYEQYF. The CDR3 coding sequence is TGTGCCAGCAGTTACGGGTGGCCCAGCTCCTACGAGCAGTACTTC.

The V gene is TRBV29-1, the J gene TRBJ2-7; tentatively, D is TRBD2 (5 bases). Germline V lookup: CDR1 SQVTM, CDR2 ANQGSEA. The CDR3 consists of 11 residues. The V end was cut by 4 bases, the J end by 12 bases, with 16 bases between. CDR3 bases: TGCAGCGTTGCCTCGGACGGGGAATGGTACTTC. It translates to CSVASDGEWYF.

This sequence joins TRBV2 and TRBJ2-3; TRBD2 matches at 8 bases. Germline-derived CDR1 and CDR2 are SNHLY and FYNNEI. Unmatched junction bases numbered 3, after V lost 6 bases and J lost 4 bases. The CDR3 totals 13 residues. The CDR3 region is CASRREAADTQYF. CDR3 sequence (DNA): TGTGCCAGCAGGCGGGAGGCGGCAGATACGCAGTATTTT.